This is a list of T cell receptor beta chains from one sample in a study of glioma-infiltrating T cells. TCRdb re-analysed the multiplex PCR reads in MiXCR, keeping a single row per CDR3 protein. The data contain roughly 200,000 distinct CDR3 sequences, around 40% of them singletons. The sample comprised glioma tissue, nonneoplastic brain tissue, or PBMCs (not recorded which). These receptors were collected from a human donor with low-grade glioma or glioblastoma, undergoing nonglioma brain surgery, or in good health (not recorded which). Both conserved end residues are part of each CDR3. Fields, in order: V gene, J gene, clone size, D gene, CDR3 protein, CDR3 DNA. A D gene is named only where the DNA matches it firmly. Clone size is not always given. Where it is, it says once, few, many or a class for expanded clones.

>TRBV29-1|TRBJ2-1|few|.
CSVNGQHNEQFF
TGCAGCGTTAATGGGCAGCACAATGAGCAGTTCTTC
>TRBV7-9|TRBJ2-7|.|.
CASSGGDSSYEQYF
TGTGCCAGCAGCGGAGGGGACAGCTCCTACGAGCAGTACTTC
>TRBV18|TRBJ1-2|.|.
CASSPVWQNYGYTF
TGTGCCAGCTCACCGGTTTGGCAGAACTATGGCTACACCTTC
>TRBV7-3|TRBJ2-1|few|TRBD1
CASSSGTGAYNEQFF
TGTGCCAGCAGCTCCGGGACAGGGGCCTACAATGAGCAGTTCTTC
>TRBV16|TRBJ1-5|.|.
CASSHLTQGMVDQPQHF
TGTGCCAGCAGCCACCTTACACAGGGAATGGTGGATCAGCCCCAGCATTTT
>TRBV2|TRBJ2-7|few|.
CATEGTGRTNEQYF
TGTGCCACTGAGGGGACTGGACGAACTAACGAGCAGTACTTC
>TRBV12-3/TRBV12-4|TRBJ1-6|.|.
CASRPRDSPLHF
TGTGCCAGCAGACCTAGAGATTCACCCCTCCACTTT
>TRBV28|TRBJ2-5|.|TRBD1
CASSHLTGGQAQYF
TGTGCCAGCAGCCACCTTACAGGGGGACAGGCGCAGTACTTC
>TRBV19|TRBJ1-5|once|.
CASSTSGRNSNQPQHF
TGTGCCAGTAGTACAAGCGGGCGAAATAGCAATCAGCCCCAGCATTTT
>TRBV18|TRBJ2-1|.|.
CASSPRREQFF
TGTGCCAGCTCACCACGACGGGAGCAGTTCTTC
>TRBV20-1|TRBJ2-5|.|.
CSATIQGTKYF
TGCAGTGCCACGATACAAGGGACCAAGTACTTC
>TRBV27|TRBJ2-5|once|TRBD2
CASSPGTSGSHETKYF
TGTGCCAGCAGCCCCGGGACTAGCGGGAGCCATGAGACCAAGTACTTC
>TRBV18|TRBJ2-7|.|.
CASSLYPRGSSYYEQYF
TGTGCCAGCTCACTCTATCCCAGGGGCTCTTCCTACTACGAGCAGTACTTC
>TRBV6-1|TRBJ2-5|many|.
CASSSLESVPFSETQYF
TGTGCCAGCAGTTCCTTAGAATCGGTCCCCTTCTCAGAGACCCAGTACTTC
>TRBV29-1|TRBJ1-2|.|TRBD1
CSVEPGQGDGYTF
TGCAGCGTTGAACCGGGCCAGGGGGACGGCTACACCTTC
>TRBV20-1|TRBJ2-7|many|.
CSAMGPRQTYEQYF
TGCAGTGCTATGGGTCCACGTCAAACCTACGAGCAGTACTTC
>TRBV28|TRBJ2-2|many|.
CASSFSWETGELFF
TGTGCCAGCAGTTTTTCGTGGGAGACCGGGGAGCTGTTTTTT
>TRBV3-1|TRBJ2-7|many|TRBD2
CASSLTSGSSYEQYF
TGTGCCAGCAGCCTAACTAGCGGGTCCTCCTACGAGCAGTACTTC
>TRBV5-4|TRBJ1-2|many|.
CASSLDPRANYGYTF
TGTGCCAGCAGCTTGGACCCCCGAGCTAACTATGGCTACACCTTC
>TRBV28|TRBJ2-5|many|.
CASSSGTRAGTQYF
TGTGCCAGCAGTTCCGGGACCCGCGCTGGGACCCAGTACTTC
>TRBV6-1|TRBJ2-5|many|.
CASSSGMETQYF
TGTGCCAGCAGTTCAGGGATGGAGACCCAGTACTTC
>TRBV6-6|TRBJ2-7|.|TRBD1
CASSGETGGSEQYF
TGTGCCAGCAGTGGTGAGACAGGGGGTAGCGAGCAGTACTTC
>TRBV6-1|TRBJ1-1|many|TRBD1
CASRASFTGVGAFF
TGTGCCAGCAGAGCCAGTTTTACAGGGGTCGGAGCTTTCTTT
>TRBV20-1|TRBJ1-1|many|.
CSARVAQSTPLNTEAFF
TGCAGTGCTAGAGTAGCGCAGTCTACCCCTTTGAACACTGAAGCTTTCTTT
>TRBV29-1|TRBJ2-7|.|.
CSVVLAAGGSHEQYF
TGCAGCGTTGTATTAGCGGCAGGGGGAAGTCACGAGCAGTACTTC
>TRBV4-2|TRBJ1-5|.|TRBD1
CASSQLGQGEGADQPQHF
TGTGCCAGCAGCCAATTGGGACAGGGGGAAGGAGCAGATCAGCCCCAGCATTTT
>TRBV4-2|TRBJ1-3|once|.
CASSQDGSGFSSGNTIYF
TGTGCCAGCAGCCAAGATGGAAGTGGGTTTTCTTCTGGAAACACCATATATTTT
>TRBV3-1|TRBJ2-5|few|.
CASSPPFQQETQYF
TGTGCCAGCAGCCCCCCTTTTCAGCAAGAGACCCAGTACTTC
>TRBV20-1|TRBJ2-1|.|.
CSARVEGDNNEQFF
TGCAGTGCTAGAGTTGAGGGAGACAACAATGAGCAGTTCTTC
>TRBV2|TRBJ2-1|.|.
CASSETLGLDEQFF
TGTGCCAGCAGTGAAACCTTGGGGCTAGATGAGCAGTTCTTC
>TRBV10-3|TRBJ2-5|many|.
CAISGGMYQETQYF
TGTGCCATCAGCGGCGGAATGTACCAAGAGACCCAGTACTTC
>TRBV6-1|TRBJ1-6|many|.
CASGPGASISPLHF
TGTGCCTCGGGGCCGGGGGCATCCATCTCACCCCTCCACTTT
>TRBV2|TRBJ1-3|many|.
CASARLSGNTIYF
TGTGCCAGCGCCCGGCTCTCTGGAAACACCATATATTTT
>TRBV27|TRBJ1-4|many|.
CASSSPDRNEKLFF
TGTGCCAGCAGTTCCCCGGACAGAAATGAAAAACTGTTTTTT
>TRBV7-9|TRBJ2-1|.|.
CASSLLGRENEQFF
TGTGCCAGCAGCTTATTAGGAAGGGAGAATGAGCAGTTCTTC
>TRBV6-1|TRBJ1-1|many|.
CASSEYEGSKAFF
TGTGCCAGCAGTGAGTATGAAGGGAGTAAAGCTTTCTTT
>TRBV24-1|TRBJ2-5|many|.
CATSDSYEETQYF
TGTGCCACCAGTGATAGTTATGAAGAGACCCAGTACTTC
>TRBV18|TRBJ2-7|few|.
CASSLDITSHEQYF
TGTGCCAGCTCCCTGGACATAACGTCCCACGAGCAGTACTTC
>TRBV11-2|TRBJ1-3|.|.
CASSSNRRINTIYF
TGTGCCAGCAGCTCCAACCGTAGAATCAACACCATATATTTT
>TRBV7-2|TRBJ2-7|.|TRBD2
CASSFPGGIYEQYF
TGTGCCAGCAGCTTCCCGGGAGGGATATACGAGCAGTACTTC
>TRBV10-3|TRBJ2-7|.|.
CAISESGKISEQYF
TGTGCCATCAGTGAGAGTGGCAAGATCTCCGAGCAGTACTTC
>TRBV18|TRBJ1-1|.|.
CASSPQPSANTEAFF
TGTGCCAGCTCACCACAACCGTCAGCGAACACTGAAGCTTTCTTT
>TRBV7-2|TRBJ2-7|.|.
CASSSNRASYEQYF
TGTGCCAGCAGCTCTAACAGGGCCTCCTACGAGCAGTACTTC
>TRBV27|TRBJ2-7|many|.
CASSLEGRGYEQYF
TGTGCCAGCAGTTTGGAGGGTCGCGGATACGAGCAGTACTTC
>TRBV19|TRBJ2-1|few|.
CASSGELYNEQFF
TGTGCCAGTAGCGGGGAACTCTACAATGAGCAGTTCTTC